Presented here are 27 T cell receptor beta chains from one specimen sequenced in a study of blood T cell repertoires in COVID-19. Using immunoSEQ multiplex PCR, the repertoire was profiled, and TCRdb retains in-frame clones only, with some absent. In the table there are about 62,000 clones, 80% to 95% of which are singletons. The sequenced sample consisted of peripheral blood. All receptors derive from a human donor in a cohort sampled during active COVID-19.

This clone came up a few times. Germline and junction disagree at one end, which may indicate a read error. V gene TRBV7-9 combines with J gene TRBJ2-7; tentative D call: TRBD2 (6 bases). Germline V gives CDR1 SEHNR, CDR2 FQNEAQ (reference sequence). The CDR3 has 11 amino acids. CDR3 sequence: CASSFGDSMGF. The CDR3 DNA sequence: TGTGCCAGCAGCTTTGGGGACTCGATGGGCTTC.

The chain uses TRBV28 and TRBJ2-3; D possibly corresponds to TRBD2 (6 bases). Trimming left V 2 bases short and J 1 base short, with 19 bases between. Germline loops: CDR1 MDHEN, CDR2 SYDVKM. The CDR3 length is 18 residues. CDR3 in amino acids: CASSLPDGSLAGTDTQYF. CDR3 DNA: TGTGCCAGCAGTTTACCCGACGGGAGTTTAGCGGGCACAGATACGCAGTATTTT.

This chain connects TRBV7-9 to TRBJ1-1; D is uncertain. Looked up from germline, CDR1 is SEHNR and CDR2 is FQNEAQ (reference sequence). The ends were cut back, 1 base at V and 5 bases at J, with 11 bases in the middle. The CDR3 length is 14 residues. As DNA, the CDR3 is TGTGCCAGCAGCTTAGTTTCCAGGAGGACTGAAGCTTTCTTT. Translated, it gives CASSLVSRRTEAFF.

The chain joins TRBV5-1 to TRBJ1-2; D might be TRBD1 (5 bases). The CDR3 runs 14 residues. V was cut by 5 bases and J by 6 bases, with 17 bases left in between. Germline assignment: CDR1 SGHRS and CDR2 YFSETQ. This CDR3 reads CASSLSQALNGYTF. The DNA for the CDR3 is TGCGCCAGCAGTTTATCACAGGCGCTCAATGGCTACACCTTC.

This chain joins TRBV27 and TRBJ2-7; 9 nucleotides align to TRBD1. Germline loops: CDR1 MNHEY, CDR2 SMNVEV (reference sequence). CDR3 length: 15 amino acids. Trimming at V came to 6 bases and at J to 7 bases, leaving 13 bases not matched to a gene. The CDR3 protein is CASSRTGQGLDEQYF. As DNA, the CDR3 is TGTGCCAGCAGCCGCACGGGACAGGGCTTAGATGAGCAGTACTTC.

The chain recombines TRBV28 with TRBJ1-1; D unclear. V was trimmed by 11 bases and J by 0 bases, leaving 31 bases between them. The CDR3 length is 19 residues. Germline V CDR1 and CDR2: MDHEN, SYDVKM. In nucleotides, the CDR3 is TGTGCCGCGAACCCCGCCTCGGCAGCCCCTGTTGACATGAACACTGAAGCTTTCTTT. Translated, it gives CAANPASAAPVDMNTEAFF.

This chain joins TRBV7-6 and TRBJ1-2; D is possibly TRBD1 (6 bases). The CDR3 runs 17 residues. Trimming removed 1 base at V and 13 bases at J, with 28 bases between. Germline V gene lookup returns CDR1 SGHVS and CDR2 FNYEAQ. Here the CDR3 reads CASSLVRLDSQLNDCTF. CDR3 nucleotides: TGTGCCAGCAGCTTAGTTCGTCTGGACAGCCAACTCAATGATTGCACCTTC.

J is TRBJ1-6 and V is TRBV19; tentative D call: TRBD1 (5 bases). This CDR3 comprises 13 residues. V shed 10 bases and J shed 10 bases, with 17 bases lying between them. Per germline, CDR1 LNHDA and CDR2 SQIVND (reference sequence). The CDR3 loop is CATRGSSVSPLHF. The DNA of the CDR3 is TGTGCCACCCGGGGGTCTTCCGTGTCACCCCTCCACTTT.

V gene TRBV7-2 combines with J gene TRBJ2-1; D unclear. Trimming took 7 bases from V and 6 from J, leaving 10 bases between them. The V gene's germline CDR1 is SGHTA and CDR2 FQGNSA. The CDR3 totals 12 residues. CDR3 DNA sequence: TGTGCCAGCACCCTAACGGGCAATGAGCAGTTCTTC. Amino acid sequence: CASTLTGNEQFF.

The V and J genes are TRBV27 and TRBJ2-5; D may be TRBD1 (7 bases). CDR1 and CDR2 from the germline V gene are MNHEY and SMNVEV (reference sequence). Trimming pared 3 bases from V and 2 bases from J, leaving 16 bases between. The CDR3 is made up of 16 amino acids. This CDR3 reads CASSFQAGTVQETQYF. Written as DNA, the CDR3 is TGTGCCAGCAGTTTCCAGGCGGGGACAGTTCAAGAGACCCAGTACTTC.

This rearrangement joins TRBV28 to TRBJ1-5, with 9 bases lining up with TRBD1. Germline V lookup: CDR1 MDHEN, CDR2 SYDVKM. The CDR3 extends over 15 amino acids. V gave up 2 bases and J gave up 6 bases; unmatched junction bases: 5. CDR3 in DNA: TGTGCCAGCAGTTTAGGGACAGGGTGGGGTCAGCCCCAGCATTTT. It codes for CASSLGTGWGQPQHF. The complete variable domain, with remaining parts taken from reference TRBV28 and TRBJ1-5, reads DVKVTQSSRYLVKRTGEKVFLECVQDMDHENMFWYRQDPGLGLRLIYFSYDVKMKEKGDIPEGYSVSREKKERFSLILESASTNQTSMYLCASSLGTGWGQPQHFGDGTRLSIL.

This clone was picked up one time. The V gene is TRBV9, the J gene TRBJ2-1; TRBD1 aligns across 10 bases. The length of the CDR3 is 15 residues. Trimming at V came to 2 bases and at J to 8 bases, leaving 7 bases not matched to a gene. Germline CDR1 is SGDLS and CDR2 is YYNGEE. The CDR3 loop is CASSVGQGSSDEQFF. The CDR3 nucleotides read TGTGCCAGCAGCGTGGGACAGGGGTCCTCCGATGAGCAGTTCTTC.

Comments on this clone: The junction departs from the called germline gene at one end, perhaps through a read error. V and J are TRBV25-1 and TRBJ2-7; the D gene is possibly TRBD1 (5 bases). Germline loops: CDR1 MGHDK, CDR2 SYGVNS. This CDR3 spans 13 amino acids. The CDR3 spells CASSDVSRAERYF. The CDR3 DNA is TGTGCCAGCAGTGATGTTTCCAGGGCCGAGCGGTACTTC.

The rearrangement uses TRBV11-2 and TRBJ1-2; 8 positions agree with TRBD1. After removal of 5 bases from V and 3 bases from J, the junction contained 2 bases not matched to a gene. CDR1 is SGHAT and CDR2 is FQNNGV in the germline V gene. The CDR3 extends over 13 amino acids. CDR3 sequence reads: CASSQTGDYGYTF. In nucleotides, the CDR3 is TGTGCCAGCAGCCAGACAGGGGACTATGGCTACACCTTC.

The genes are TRBV28 and TRBJ1-2; 7 bases align to TRBD1. The CDR3 length is 14 residues. CDR1 MDHEN and CDR2 SYDVKM come from the germline V gene. V lost 10 bases to trimming and J lost 0 bases; unmatched junction nucleotides: 8. This chain's CDR3 is CATLGDRANYGYTF. DNA of the CDR3: TGTGCCACCCTTGGGGACAGAGCTAACTATGGCTACACCTTC.

For this clone: One junction end does not reproduce the germline sequence, and a read error may be involved. The CDR3: CAMGERRVF. CDR3 bases: TGTGCGATGGGTGAGAGGAGGGTGTTT. The gene calls are TRBV19 and TRBJ1-1; no clear D. The CDR3 length is 9 residues. Germline V gene lookup returns CDR1 LNHDA and CDR2 SQIVND (reference sequence).

The chain couples TRBV7-2 to TRBJ1-1, with 10 bases that match TRBD1. Trimming took 7 bases from V and 9 from J; bases not matched to a gene: 11. CDR1 and CDR2 (germline): SGHTA, FQGNSA. This CDR3 spans 14 amino acids. The CDR3 nucleotides read TGTGCCAGCAATCCATCTACGGGACAGGGGAAAGCTTTCTTT. Its protein product is CASNPSTGQGKAFF.

The CDR3 bases are TGTGCCACCTTAACCCGGTACACTGAAGCTTTCTTT. It encodes CATLTRYTEAFF. This chain uses TRBV12-3 or TRBV12-4 with TRBJ1-1; D is uncertain. V lost 10 bases, J lost 3 bases, and 12 bases lay in between. CDR3 length: 12 amino acids.

This clone was counted a single time. The V call is TRBV4-1, the J call TRBJ2-7; TRBD1 is a possible D gene (7 bases). CDR1 is MGHRA, CDR2 YSYEKL, per germline. The V end was cut by 0 bases, the J end by 9 bases, with 18 bases between. The CDR3 extends over 15 amino acids. CDR3 DNA sequence: TGCGCCAGCAGCCAAGAGACCGGCGGAGGGGGCACGCAGTACTTC. This codes for CASSQETGGGGTQYF.

CDR3 region: CASSLSDPHPGEKLFF. Here the CDR3 DNA reads TGTGCCAGCAGCTTATCCGATCCCCACCCGGGTGAAAAACTGTTTTTT. The chain uses TRBV7-3 and TRBJ1-4; no definite D call. Germline CDR1 reads SGHTA; CDR2 reads FQGTGA. V lost 2 bases, J lost 7 bases, and 17 bases lay in between. The length of the CDR3 is 16 residues.

J is TRBJ1-4 and V is TRBV5-1; 11 bases align to TRBD1. The germline gives CDR1 SGHRS, CDR2 YFSETQ. This CDR3 comprises 15 residues. Trimming took 2 bases from V and 6 from J; bases not matched to a gene: 3. CDR3: CASSLGTGGYEKLFF. As DNA, the CDR3 is TGCGCCAGCAGCTTAGGGACAGGGGGGTATGAAAAACTGTTTTTT.

V and J are TRBV10-3 and TRBJ2-7, with a possible D match to TRBD2 (5 bases). CDR1 and CDR2 from the germline V gene are ENHRY and SYGVKD. This CDR3 comprises 14 residues. V dropped 1 base and J dropped 2 bases, with 9 bases sitting between them. The CDR3 region has the DNA TGTGCCATCAGTGAGTTTCACGGGACCTACGAGCAGTACTTC. It translates to CAISEFHGTYEQYF.

The rearrangement uses TRBV30 and TRBJ1-1, with D unclear. Between the trimmed V and J ends, which lost 5 bases and 8 bases, there was a span of 6 bases. The CDR3 runs 9 residues. Per germline, CDR1 GTSNPN and CDR2 SVGIG (reference sequence). The CDR3 is CAWGREAFF. For the CDR3, the DNA is TGTGCCTGGGGCAGGGAAGCTTTCTTT.

This clone was observed a few times. J is TRBJ2-3 and V is TRBV5-4, with 7 nucleotides matching TRBD2. V lost 1 base, J lost 2 bases, and 7 bases stayed unmatched. The length of the CDR3 is 16 residues. The germline CDR1 and CDR2 sequences are SGHNT and YYREEE (reference sequence). CDR3 DNA: TGTGCCAGCAGCTTGAGGCAGCGGGGCTCCACAGATACGCAGTATTTT. Its protein is CASSLRQRGSTDTQYF.

The V gene is TRBV19, the J gene TRBJ2-5; TRBD1 agrees at 11 bases. CDR1 and CDR2 (germline): LNHDA, SQIVND (reference sequence). V shed 4 bases and J 4 bases; nucleotides not matched to a gene: 5. The CDR3 runs to 15 residues. CDR3 nucleotides: TGTGCCAGTAGTACTCCTGGGACAGGGGGAGAGACCCAGTACTTC. It codes for CASSTPGTGGETQYF.

A few counts support this clone. The chain couples TRBV6-5 to TRBJ2-7, with TRBD1 as a possible D gene (6 bases). CDR1 and CDR2 from the germline V gene are MNHEY and SVGAGI. The CDR3 runs 14 residues. Trimming shortened V by 0 bases and J by 5 bases, and 11 bases separated the two germline ends. CDR3 residues: CASSYSGGRNEQYF. In DNA, the CDR3 is TGTGCCAGCAGTTACTCAGGGGGTAGGAACGAGCAGTACTTC.

This clone was found once. The V gene is TRBV6-5, the J gene TRBJ1-2, with unresolved D. Trimming took off 6 bases at V and 7 bases at J, with 15 bases between the two ends. The CDR3 loop spans 13 amino acids. CDR1 and CDR2 from the germline V gene are MNHEY and SVGAGI. The DNA for the CDR3 is TGTGCCAGCAGCACCGCCTCGGGTGTTGGCTACACCTTC. Translating it yields CASSTASGVGYTF.